This T cell receptor beta chain emerged from a study of blood T cell repertoires in COVID-19. Study overall: Samples came from the United States, Italy and Spain, spanning acute and convalescent COVID-19.

Deletions cut 3 bases from V and 11 bases from J, with 10 bases between. Germline V gives CDR1 SGHAT, CDR2 FQNNGV. CDR3 length: 11 amino acids. How the authors handled the data: Researchers report that nucleated cell counts were estimated from reference gene primer amplification. The data were produced by immunoSEQ multiplex PCR, yet TCRdb's version contains in-frame clones alone and is incomplete. That table supplies the V and J calls and clone size; D and trimming were determined from the DNA. The sample has about 280,000 clones, approximately 86% seen once. The chain joins TRBV11-2 to TRBJ1-1; D not resolved. The source material was peripheral blood. The sequence was obtained from a man between 18 and 35 years old with active or convalescent COVID-19. The CDR3 coding sequence is TGTGCCAGCAGCTTGGGCCGGGAGGCTTTCTTT. Its translation: CASSLGREAFF.